This TCR beta chain was recovered during a study of T cell responses to AZD1222 COVID-19 vaccine. In regard to this clone: Its specificity is unknown.

The V and J ends lost 4 bases and 7 bases respectively, with 13 bases between them. Per germline, CDR1 SQVTM and CDR2 ANQGSEA. The CDR3 totals 13 residues. Whole-study results and caveats: Spike-specific TCR breadth and depth went up after people got two AZD1222 doses. Females outnumbered males among donors, who were mostly white British; clonal diversity was possibly underestimated.

Here immunoSEQ multiplex PCR was the method, and the copy in TCRdb shows in-frame clones only, minus some. Of around 70,000 clones listed, approximately 90% were seen once; the top ten hold about 2.5%. The source of this sequence is an adult in good health. Sequenced here: peripheral blood, sampled on day 0 of AZD1222 vaccination. The rearrangement joins TRBV29-1 to TRBJ1-4; tentatively, D is TRBD1 (5 bases). The CDR3 sequence: CSVGGRRGEKLFF. The CDR3 nucleotides are TGCAGCGTTGGGGGTAGGAGGGGTGAAAAACTGTTTTTT. Supplemented by reference TRBV29-1 and TRBJ1-4, the full variable domain reads SAVISQKPSRDICQRGTSLTIQCQVDSQVTMMFWYRQQPGQSLTLIATANQGSEATYESGFVIDKFPISRPNLTFSTLTVSNMSPEDSSIYLCSVGGRRGEKLFFGSGTQLSVL.